One and the same sample provided the 10 T cell receptor beta chains below, sequenced in a study of T cells in Graves' hyperthyroidism and ophthalmopathy. From RNA transcripts, TCR beta CDR3 regions were amplified. HTBI primers were used for first-round RT-PCR of the TCR CDR3. MiXCR, applied by TCRdb to the multiplex PCR reads, yields one record per CDR3 protein. Found here are 380,000 or so distinct CDR3 sequences, roughly 14% of them singletons; the top ten hold roughly 20%. Sequencing used blood. These receptors were obtained from a young man with Graves' hyperthyroidism that later progressed to Graves' ophthalmopathy.

This clonotype was recorded at least ten times. The chain employs TRBV28 and TRBJ1-5; 11 nucleotides line up with TRBD1. The CDR3 runs to 16 residues. J gave up 3 bases and V 6 bases, and 7 bases lay outside the gene matches. The germline V gene encodes CDR1 MDHEN and CDR2 SYDVKM. Written as DNA, the CDR3 is TGTGCCAGCAGGGGACAGGGGGTTATCGACAATCAGCCCCAGCATTTT. Protein sequence: CASRGQGVIDNQPQHF.

The sample holds a few counts of this clonotype. This chain connects TRBV2 to TRBJ2-2; TRBD1 is a possible D gene (6 bases). Germline values: CDR1 SNHLY, CDR2 FYNNEI. V lost 10 bases, J lost 6 bases, and 12 bases lay in between. This CDR3 is built from 12 residues. The CDR3 DNA reads as TGTGCCATCCTACAGGGCCCCGGGGAGCTGTTTTTT. Its translation: CAILQGPGELFF.

This chain joins TRBV5-5 and TRBJ1-2, with 7 bases that match TRBD1. Germline trimming cut 4 bases from V and 2 bases from J; bases unmatched to any gene: 11. Germline V gene lookup returns CDR1 SGHKS and CDR2 YYEKEE (reference sequence). The CDR3 runs 16 residues. In nucleotides, the CDR3 is TGTGCCAGCAGCCCCGGGGGACAGTATATAAACTATGGCTACACCTTC. Encoded protein: CASSPGGQYINYGYTF.

This clonotype was counted at least ten times. The CDR3 reads CASSKSTGGYTF. The CDR3 bases are TGTGCCAGCAGTAAAAGTACGGGGGGCTACACCTTC. This sequence joins TRBV28 and TRBJ1-2; the D is unclear. This CDR3 has 12 amino acids. Germline CDR1 MDHEN, CDR2 SYDVKM. V was trimmed by 5 bases and J by 8 bases, leaving 12 bases between them.

This clonotype was detected ten times or more. This chain joins TRBV6-1 and TRBJ1-5, with D tentatively TRBD1 (6 bases). The ends were cut back, 7 bases at V and 5 bases at J, with 18 bases in the middle. The CDR3 loop spans 15 amino acids. Germline assignment: CDR1 MNHNS and CDR2 SASEGT. CDR3 sequence reads: CASISAGAGDQPQHF. DNA for the CDR3: TGTGCCAGCATTTCTGCGGGGGCAGGGGATCAGCCCCAGCATTTT.

The V and J genes are TRBV2 and TRBJ1-4; D uncertain. This CDR3 is built from 13 residues. Germline CDR1 reads SNHLY; CDR2 reads FYNNEI. The V and J ends lost 4 bases and 7 bases respectively, with 10 bases between them. The CDR3, as DNA: TGTGCCAGCAGTGTGGGGTTCTCTGAAAAACTGTTTTTT. This encodes CASSVGFSEKLFF.

This clonotype was counted ten times or more. This sequence joins TRBV28 and TRBJ1-5; 9 bases line up with TRBD1. CDR3 length: 15 amino acids. The germline V gene encodes CDR1 MDHEN and CDR2 SYDVKM. Trimming at V came to 6 bases and at J to 4 bases, leaving 7 bases not matched to a gene. This CDR3 reads CASSPGTGWNQPQHF. The CDR3 DNA reads TGTGCCAGCAGCCCTGGGACAGGGTGGAATCAGCCCCAGCATTTT.

This clonotype came up many times. The chain couples TRBV3-1 to TRBJ2-1; weak D call: TRBD1 (6 bases). There are 14 residues in the CDR3. Trimming took 1 base from V and 6 from J, leaving 10 bases between them. The germline gives CDR1 LGHDT, CDR2 YNNKEL (reference sequence). In DNA, the CDR3 is TGTGCCAGCAGCCAAGTGGCAGGGGCCAATGAGCAGTTCTTC. Translated, it gives CASSQVAGANEQFF.

In this sample, this clonotype turned up many times. This rearrangement joins TRBV11-2 to TRBJ2-1; tentatively, D is TRBD2 (6 bases). There are 12 residues in the CDR3. Germline lookup yields CDR1 SGHAT and CDR2 FQNNGV. V lost 6 bases and J 6 bases, leaving 9 bases between the germline ends. Written as DNA, the CDR3 is TGTGCCAGCAGTCTAGCGTTCAATGAGCAGTTCTTC. This codes for CASSLAFNEQFF.

This clonotype was recorded a few times. This chain joins TRBV7-9 and TRBJ2-1, with D perhaps matching TRBD1 (6 bases). Between the trimmed V and J ends, which lost 5 bases and 9 bases, there was a span of 20 bases. The CDR3 consists of 15 residues. Germline-derived CDR1 and CDR2 are SEHNR and FQNEAQ (reference sequence). DNA of the CDR3: TGTGCCAGCAGCCCCGAGCGCACCGGGACAACTGAGCAGTTCTTC. It translates to CASSPERTGTTEQFF.